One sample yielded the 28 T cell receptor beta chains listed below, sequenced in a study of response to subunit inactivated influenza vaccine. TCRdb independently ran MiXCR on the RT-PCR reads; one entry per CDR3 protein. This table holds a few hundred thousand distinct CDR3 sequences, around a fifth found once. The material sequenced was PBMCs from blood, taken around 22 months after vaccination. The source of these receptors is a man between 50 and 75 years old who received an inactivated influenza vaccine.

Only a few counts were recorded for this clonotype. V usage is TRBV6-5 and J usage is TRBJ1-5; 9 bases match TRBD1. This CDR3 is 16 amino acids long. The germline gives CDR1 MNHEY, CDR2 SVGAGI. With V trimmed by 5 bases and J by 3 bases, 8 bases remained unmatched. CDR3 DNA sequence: TGTGCCAGCAGTAACAAACAGGGGGCGAACAATCAGCCCCAGCATTTT. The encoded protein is CASSNKQGANNQPQHF.

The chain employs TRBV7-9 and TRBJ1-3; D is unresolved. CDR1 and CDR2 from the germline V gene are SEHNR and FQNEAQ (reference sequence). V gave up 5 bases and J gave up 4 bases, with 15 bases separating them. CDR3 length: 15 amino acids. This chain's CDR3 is CASSIPPTVGNTIYF. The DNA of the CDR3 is TGTGCCAGCAGCATACCACCGACCGTCGGAAACACCATATATTTT. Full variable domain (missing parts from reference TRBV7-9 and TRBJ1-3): DTGVSQNPRHKITKRGQNVTFRCDPISEHNRLYWYRQTLGQGPEFLTYFQNEAQLEKSRLLSDRFSAERPKGSFSTLEIQRTEQGDSAMYLCASSIPPTVGNTIYFGEGSWLTVV.

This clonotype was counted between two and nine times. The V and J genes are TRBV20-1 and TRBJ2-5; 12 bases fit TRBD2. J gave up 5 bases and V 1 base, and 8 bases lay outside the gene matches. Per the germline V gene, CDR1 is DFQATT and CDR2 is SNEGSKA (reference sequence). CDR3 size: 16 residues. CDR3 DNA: TGCAGTGCTAGAGCCTGGACTAGCGGGAACGGGGAGACCCAGTACTTC. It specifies CSARAWTSGNGETQYF.

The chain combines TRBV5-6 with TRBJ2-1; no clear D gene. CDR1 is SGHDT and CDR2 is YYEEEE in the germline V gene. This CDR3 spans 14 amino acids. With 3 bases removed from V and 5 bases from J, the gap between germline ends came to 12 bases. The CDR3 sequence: CASSSPYTNNEQFF. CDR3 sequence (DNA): TGTGCCAGCAGCTCACCCTACACGAACAATGAGCAGTTCTTC.

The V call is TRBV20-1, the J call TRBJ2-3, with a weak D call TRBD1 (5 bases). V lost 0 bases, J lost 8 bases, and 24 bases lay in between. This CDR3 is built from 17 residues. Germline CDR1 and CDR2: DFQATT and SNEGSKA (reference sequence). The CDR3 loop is CSARDTQGPIHRFTQYF. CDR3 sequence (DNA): TGCAGTGCTAGAGATACCCAGGGTCCCATACACAGATTTACGCAGTATTTT.

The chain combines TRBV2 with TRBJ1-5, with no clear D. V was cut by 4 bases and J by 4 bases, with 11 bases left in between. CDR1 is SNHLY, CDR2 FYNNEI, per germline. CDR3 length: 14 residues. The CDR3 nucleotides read TGTGCCAGCAGTGCATCAACAGCTAATCAGCCCCAGCATTTT. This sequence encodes CASSASTANQPQHF.

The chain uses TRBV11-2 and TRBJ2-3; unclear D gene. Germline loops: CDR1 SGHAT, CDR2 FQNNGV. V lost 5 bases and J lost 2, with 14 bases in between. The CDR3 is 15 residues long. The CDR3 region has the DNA TGTGCCAGCAGCGCTCTCCTCGGTTACACAGATACGCAGTATTTT. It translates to CASSALLGYTDTQYF.

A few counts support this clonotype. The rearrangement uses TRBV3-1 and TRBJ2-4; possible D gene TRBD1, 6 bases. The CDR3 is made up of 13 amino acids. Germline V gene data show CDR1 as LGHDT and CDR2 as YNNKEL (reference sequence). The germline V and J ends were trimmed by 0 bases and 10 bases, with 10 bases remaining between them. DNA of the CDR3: TGTGCCAGCAGCCAAGAGGGGGCGGCAATTCAGTACTTC. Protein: CASSQEGAAIQYF.

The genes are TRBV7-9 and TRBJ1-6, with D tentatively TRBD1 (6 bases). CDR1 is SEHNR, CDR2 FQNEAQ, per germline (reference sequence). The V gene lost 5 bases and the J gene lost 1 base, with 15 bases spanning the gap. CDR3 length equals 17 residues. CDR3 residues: CASSPPRGSSYNSPLHF. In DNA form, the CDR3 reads TGTGCCAGCAGCCCCCCAAGGGGGAGTTCCTATAATTCACCCCTCCACTTT.

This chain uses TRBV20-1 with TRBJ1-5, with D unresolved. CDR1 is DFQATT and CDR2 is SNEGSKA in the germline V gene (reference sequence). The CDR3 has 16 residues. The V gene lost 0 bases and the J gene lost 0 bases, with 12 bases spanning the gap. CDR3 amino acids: CSARDGTASSNQPQHF. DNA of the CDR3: TGCAGTGCTAGAGATGGAACGGCGTCTAGCAATCAGCCCCAGCATTTT.

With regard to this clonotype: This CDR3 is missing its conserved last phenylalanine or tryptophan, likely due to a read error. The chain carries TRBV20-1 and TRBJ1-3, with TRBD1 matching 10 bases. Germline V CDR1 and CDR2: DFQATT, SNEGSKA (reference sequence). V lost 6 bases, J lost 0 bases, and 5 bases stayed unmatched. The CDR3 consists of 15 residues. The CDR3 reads CSARQGASSGNTIYS. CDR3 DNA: TGCAGTGCAAGACAGGGGGCGAGCTCTGGAAACACCATATATTCT.

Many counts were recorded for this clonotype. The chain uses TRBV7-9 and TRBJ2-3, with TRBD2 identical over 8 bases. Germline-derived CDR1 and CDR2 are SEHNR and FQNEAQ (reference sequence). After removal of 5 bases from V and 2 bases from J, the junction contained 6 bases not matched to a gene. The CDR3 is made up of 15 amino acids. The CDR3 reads CASSPRGGDTDTQYF. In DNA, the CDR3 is TGTGCCAGCAGCCCTCGGGGGGGGGACACAGATACGCAGTATTTT.

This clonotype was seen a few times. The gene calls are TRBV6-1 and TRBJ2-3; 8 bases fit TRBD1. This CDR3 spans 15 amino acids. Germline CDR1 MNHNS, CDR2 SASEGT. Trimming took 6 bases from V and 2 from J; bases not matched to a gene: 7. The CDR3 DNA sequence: TGTGCCAGCAGCGCGGACAGGGCCAACACAGATACGCAGTATTTT. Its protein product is CASSADRANTDTQYF.

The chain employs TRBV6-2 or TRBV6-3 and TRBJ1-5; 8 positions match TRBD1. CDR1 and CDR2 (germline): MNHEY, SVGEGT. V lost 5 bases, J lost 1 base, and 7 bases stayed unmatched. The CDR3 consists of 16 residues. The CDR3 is CASSRTGKVSNQPQHF. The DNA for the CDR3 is TGTGCCAGCAGTAGGACAGGGAAGGTGAGCAATCAGCCCCAGCATTTT.

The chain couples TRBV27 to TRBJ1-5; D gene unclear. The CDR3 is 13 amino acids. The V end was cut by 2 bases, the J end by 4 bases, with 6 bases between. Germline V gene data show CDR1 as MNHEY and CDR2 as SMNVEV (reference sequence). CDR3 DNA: TGTGCCAGCAGTTTACAGCGAAATCAGCCCCAGCATTTT. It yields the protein CASSLQRNQPQHF.

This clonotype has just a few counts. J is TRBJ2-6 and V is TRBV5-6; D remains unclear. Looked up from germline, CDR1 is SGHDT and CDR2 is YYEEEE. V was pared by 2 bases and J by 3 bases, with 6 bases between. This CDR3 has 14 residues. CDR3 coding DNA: TGTGCCAGCAGCTTTATAGGTGGGGCCAACGTCCTGACTTTC. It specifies CASSFIGGANVLTF.

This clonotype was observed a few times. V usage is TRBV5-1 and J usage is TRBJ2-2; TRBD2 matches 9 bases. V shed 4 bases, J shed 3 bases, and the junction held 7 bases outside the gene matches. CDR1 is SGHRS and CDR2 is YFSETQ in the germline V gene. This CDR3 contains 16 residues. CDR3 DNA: TGCGCCAGCAGCCGAACCGGGACTAGCCACACCGGGGAGCTGTTTTTT. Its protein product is CASSRTGTSHTGELFF.

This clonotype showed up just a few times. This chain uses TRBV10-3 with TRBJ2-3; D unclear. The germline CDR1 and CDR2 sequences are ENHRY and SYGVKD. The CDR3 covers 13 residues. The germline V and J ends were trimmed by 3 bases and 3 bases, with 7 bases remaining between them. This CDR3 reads CAISDVSTDTQYF. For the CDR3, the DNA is TGTGCCATCAGTGACGTCTCTACAGATACGCAGTATTTT.

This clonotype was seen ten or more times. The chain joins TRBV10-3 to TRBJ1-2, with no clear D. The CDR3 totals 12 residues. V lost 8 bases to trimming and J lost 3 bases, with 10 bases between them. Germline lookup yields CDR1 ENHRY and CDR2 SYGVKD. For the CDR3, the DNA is TGTGCCATCGGCCGTGCCTACTATGGCTACACCTTC. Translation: CAIGRAYYGYTF.

The chain's CDR3 is CASNSGAGNTIYF. For the CDR3, the DNA is TGTGCCAGCAATTCCGGGGCTGGAAACACCATATATTTT. The chain joins TRBV6-5 to TRBJ1-3; no clear D. The CDR3 length is 13 residues. V was cut by 7 bases and J by 2 bases, with 9 bases left in between. CDR1 is MNHEY, CDR2 SVGAGI, per germline.

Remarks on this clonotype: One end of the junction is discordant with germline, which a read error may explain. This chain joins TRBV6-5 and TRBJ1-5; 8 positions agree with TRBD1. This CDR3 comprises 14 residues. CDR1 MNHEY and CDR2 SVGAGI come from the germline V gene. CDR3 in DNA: TGTGCCAGCTGTTACAGGACAGGGAGTCAGCCCCAGCATTTT. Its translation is CASCYRTGSQPQHF.

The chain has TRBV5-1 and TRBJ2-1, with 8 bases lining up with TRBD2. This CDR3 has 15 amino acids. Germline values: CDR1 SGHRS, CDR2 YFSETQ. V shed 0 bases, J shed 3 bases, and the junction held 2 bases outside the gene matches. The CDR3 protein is CASSLDGGGYNEQFF. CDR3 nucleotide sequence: TGCGCCAGCAGCTTGGACGGGGGGGGCTACAATGAGCAGTTCTTC.

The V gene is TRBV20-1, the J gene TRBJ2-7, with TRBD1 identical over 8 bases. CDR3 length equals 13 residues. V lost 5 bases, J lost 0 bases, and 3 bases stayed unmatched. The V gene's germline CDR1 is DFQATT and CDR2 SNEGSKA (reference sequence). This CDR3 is CSARDRYSYEQYF. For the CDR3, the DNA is TGCAGTGCTCGGGACAGGTACTCCTACGAGCAGTACTTC.

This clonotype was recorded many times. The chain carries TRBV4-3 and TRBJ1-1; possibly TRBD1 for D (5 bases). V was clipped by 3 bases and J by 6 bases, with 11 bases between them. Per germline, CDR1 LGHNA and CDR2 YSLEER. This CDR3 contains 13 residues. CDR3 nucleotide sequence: TGCGCCAGCAGCCAGTATCCGGGGGCTGAAGCTTTCTTT. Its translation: CASSQYPGAEAFF.

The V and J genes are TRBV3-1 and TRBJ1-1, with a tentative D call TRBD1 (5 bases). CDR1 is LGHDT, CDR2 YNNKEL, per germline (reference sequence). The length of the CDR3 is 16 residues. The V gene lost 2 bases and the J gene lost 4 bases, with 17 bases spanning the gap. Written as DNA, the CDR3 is TGTGCCAGCAGCCAACGCACAGGAACCTGGGCCACTGAAGCTTTCTTT. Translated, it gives CASSQRTGTWATEAFF.

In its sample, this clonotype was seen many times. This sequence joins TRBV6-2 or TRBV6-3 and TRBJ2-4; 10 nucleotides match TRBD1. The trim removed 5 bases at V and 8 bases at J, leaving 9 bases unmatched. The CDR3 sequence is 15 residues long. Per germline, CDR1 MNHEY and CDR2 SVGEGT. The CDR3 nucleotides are TGTGCCAGCAGTGTCTGGGACAGGGGTTTGGACATTCAGTACTTC. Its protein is CASSVWDRGLDIQYF.

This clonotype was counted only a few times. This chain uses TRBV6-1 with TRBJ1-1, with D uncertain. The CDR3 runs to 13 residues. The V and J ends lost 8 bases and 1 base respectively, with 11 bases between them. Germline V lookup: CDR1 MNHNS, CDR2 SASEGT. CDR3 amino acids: CASLTLSNTEAFF. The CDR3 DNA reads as TGTGCCAGCCTTACATTGTCGAACACTGAAGCTTTCTTT.

The CDR3 spells CSVDMGASDGYTF. DNA of the CDR3: TGCAGCGTTGATATGGGAGCTTCAGATGGCTACACCTTC. V usage is TRBV29-1 and J usage is TRBJ1-2; D gene ambiguous. This CDR3 has 13 residues. Deletions cut 3 bases from V and 6 bases from J, with 14 bases between. Germline loops: CDR1 SQVTM, CDR2 ANQGSEA.